Each of the 20 T cell receptor beta chains below was sequenced from the same sample in a study of T cell responses to AZD1222 COVID-19 vaccine. The protocol was immunoSEQ multiplex PCR, while the TCRdb copy is restricted to in-frame clones and leaves out a portion. This sample has 150,000 to 200,000 clones, with approximately 94% found just once. The starting material was peripheral blood, obtained on day 0 of AZD1222 vaccination. The receptors here all came from an adult in good health.

The V and J genes are TRBV5-6 and TRBJ2-1; the D gene is possibly TRBD2 (5 bases). Germline-derived CDR1 and CDR2 are SGHDT and YYEEEE. Trimming shortened V by 3 bases and J by 15 bases, and 19 bases separated the two germline ends. The CDR3 spans 13 residues. CDR3 sequence: CASSSGPNIEGFF. The CDR3 region has the DNA TGTGCCAGCAGCTCCGGACCGAATATTGAGGGGTTCTTC.

The J gene is TRBJ1-1, the V gene TRBV6-2 or TRBV6-3, with D possibly matching TRBD1 (6 bases). CDR3 size: 13 residues. Deletions cut 4 bases from V and 5 bases from J, with 11 bases between. In germline, CDR1 is MNHEY, CDR2 SVGEGT. The chain's CDR3 is CASSSRTVTEAFF. The CDR3 coding sequence is TGTGCCAGCAGTTCCAGGACAGTAACTGAAGCTTTCTTT.

In nucleotides, the CDR3 is TGTGCCAGAACCTATGGCTACACCTTC. It translates to CARTYGYTF. J is TRBJ1-2 and V is TRBV19; D is unclear. CDR1 is LNHDA and CDR2 is SQIVND in the germline V gene (reference sequence). The CDR3 has 9 amino acids. Trimming pared 9 bases from V and 4 bases from J, leaving 3 bases between. Full variable domain (missing parts from reference TRBV19 and TRBJ1-2): DGGITQSPKYLFRKEGQNVTLSCEQNLNHDAMYWYRQDPGQGLRLIYYSQIVNDFQKGDIAEGYSVSREKKESFPLTVTSAQKNPTAFYLCARTYGYTFGSGTRLTVV.

J is TRBJ1-5 and V is TRBV28, with 7 bases aligning to TRBD1. J gave up 0 bases and V 6 bases, and 14 bases lay outside the gene matches. CDR3 length: 18 amino acids. CDR1 is MDHEN, CDR2 SYDVKM, per germline. The CDR3 DNA is TGTGCCAGCAGCAGAAACGATAGGGGGCAATATAGCAATCAGCCCCAGCATTTT. The encoded protein is CASSRNDRGQYSNQPQHF.

This chain links TRBV19 with TRBJ1-3; tentative D call: TRBD1 (5 bases). The CDR3 is 17 residues long. Germline CDR1 LNHDA, CDR2 SQIVND (reference sequence). V gave up 4 bases and J gave up 0 bases, with 16 bases separating them. CDR3 coding DNA: TGTGCCAGTAGTACGAGGACAAGCCTGCACTCTGGAAACACCATATATTTT. Protein sequence: CASSTRTSLHSGNTIYF.

This clone was counted a single time. The chain has TRBV5-4 and TRBJ2-2, with 10 nucleotides matching TRBD2. Germline lookup yields CDR1 SGHNT and CDR2 YYREEE (reference sequence). With V trimmed by 0 bases and J by 4 bases, 3 bases remained unmatched. CDR3 size: 16 residues. The CDR3 reads CASSLGLAGSTGELFF. The CDR3 DNA follows: TGTGCCAGCAGCTTGGGACTAGCGGGTAGCACCGGGGAGCTGTTTTTT.

This CDR3 reads CASSFGGAVGYTF. The CDR3, as DNA: TGTGCCAGCAGCTTCGGAGGGGCGGTTGGCTACACCTTC. The gene calls are TRBV5-4 and TRBJ1-2; D is possibly TRBD1 (5 bases). CDR1 SGHNT and CDR2 YYREEE come from the germline V gene (reference sequence). CDR3 size: 13 residues. The germline V and J ends were trimmed by 2 bases and 7 bases, with 12 bases remaining between them.

CDR3 in DNA: TGTGCCAGCAGCTTGGAACCCGGACAGGGGCTTATTGGAAACACCATATATTTT. Residues: CASSLEPGQGLIGNTIYF. The chain links TRBV7-2 to TRBJ1-3; 9 nucleotides match TRBD1. CDR1 and CDR2 (germline): SGHTA, FQGNSA. V lost 3 bases and J lost 3; bases outside the gene matches: 12. This CDR3 region has 18 residues.

The count of this clone is one. The V and J genes are TRBV5-5 and TRBJ1-2; D is ambiguous. CDR1 is SGHKS, CDR2 YYEKEE, per germline (reference sequence). V shed 4 bases and J shed 8 bases, with 15 bases lying between them. The CDR3 length is 13 residues. The CDR3 reads CASSPTGFRGYTF. The CDR3 DNA reads TGTGCCAGCAGCCCGACGGGGTTTAGGGGCTACACCTTC.

The chain has TRBV18 and TRBJ2-5; a weak D match, TRBD2 (5 bases). Looked up from germline, CDR1 is KGHSH and CDR2 is LQKENI. V was cut by 2 bases and J by 10 bases, with 8 bases left in between. The CDR3 totals 11 residues. The CDR3: CASSPGSVQYF. CDR3 DNA sequence: TGTGCCAGCTCACCAGGGAGCGTCCAGTACTTC.

V gene TRBV27 combines with J gene TRBJ1-1, with D possibly being TRBD1 (6 bases). The CDR3 covers 12 residues. The germline V gene encodes CDR1 MNHEY and CDR2 SMNVEV (reference sequence). V was shortened by 3 bases and J by 5 bases, with 7 bases between the two germline ends. As DNA, the CDR3 is TGTGCCAGCAGTTTTAGGGGGACTGAAGCTTTCTTT. It is translated as CASSFRGTEAFF.

The chain links TRBV10-3 to TRBJ2-3; the match to TRBD2 covers 7 bases. This CDR3 has 13 amino acids. Trimming took 6 bases from V and 2 from J; bases not matched to a gene: 2. Germline CDR1 ENHRY, CDR2 SYGVKD. Here the CDR3 DNA reads TGTGCCATCAGGGGGGACTACACAGATACGCAGTATTTT. This codes for CAIRGDYTDTQYF.

This clone turned up a few times. The V gene is TRBV6-1, the J gene TRBJ1-5, with TRBD1 matching 8 bases. The CDR3 is 14 amino acids. The V and J ends lost 5 bases and 5 bases, in that order; junction bases with no gene match: 5. CDR1 and CDR2 (germline): MNHNS, SASEGT. DNA of the CDR3: TGTGCCAGCAGTCAGGACAGGGAGGATCAGCCCCAGCATTTT. It specifies CASSQDREDQPQHF.

With regard to this clone: The same CDR3 is also encoded by other DNA sequences in this sample. This chain links TRBV20-1 with TRBJ1-1; the D gene is possibly TRBD1 (6 bases). The V end lost 3 bases, the J end lost 0 bases, and 8 bases lay between the germline ends. This CDR3 contains 13 residues. Germline V gene data show CDR1 as DFQATT and CDR2 as SNEGSKA (reference sequence). The CDR3: CSASPGVNTEAFF. CDR3 DNA: TGCAGTGCTAGTCCAGGGGTGAACACTGAAGCTTTCTTT.

The chain carries TRBV27 and TRBJ1-4; 7 bases fit TRBD1. The CDR3 covers 15 residues. With 10 bases clipped from V and 0 bases from J, the junction kept 8 bases outside the gene matches. CDR1 and CDR2 from the germline V gene are MNHEY and SMNVEV (reference sequence). CDR3 coding DNA: TGTGCCACCCGACAGGGCCTTGCAACTAATGAAAAACTGTTTTTT. This codes for CATRQGLATNEKLFF.

The chain couples TRBV24-1 to TRBJ2-1; D unresolved. The CDR3 has 15 residues. The V and J ends lost 5 bases and 4 bases respectively, with 14 bases between them. Germline V gene data show CDR1 as KGHDR and CDR2 as SFDVKD. This CDR3 is CATSASRALYNEQFF. In DNA, the CDR3 is TGTGCCACCAGTGCCTCCAGAGCATTATACAATGAGCAGTTCTTC.

This chain joins TRBV19 and TRBJ1-5; TRBD1 matches 7 bases. Per the germline V gene, CDR1 is LNHDA and CDR2 is SQIVND (reference sequence). V gave up 3 bases and J gave up 0 bases; unmatched junction bases: 8. This CDR3 spans 17 amino acids. In DNA form, the CDR3 reads TGTGCCAGTAGTATTGGCAGGGGGACTTTTAGCAATCAGCCCCAGCATTTT. Encoded protein: CASSIGRGTFSNQPQHF.

The rearrangement links TRBV19 to TRBJ1-1; D might be TRBD1 (5 bases). Deletions cut 5 bases from V and 1 base from J, with 14 bases between. The CDR3 has 15 residues. The germline gives CDR1 LNHDA, CDR2 SQIVND (reference sequence). For the CDR3, the DNA is TGTGCCAGTAGTCCGCCCGGGGGGGGGAACACTGAAGCTTTCTTT. It yields the protein CASSPPGGGNTEAFF.

V usage is TRBV19 and J usage is TRBJ2-1, with 11 bases matching TRBD2. The germline CDR1 and CDR2 sequences are LNHDA and SQIVND (reference sequence). Trimming cost V 5 bases and J 5 bases; bases outside gene matches: 5. The CDR3 has 15 amino acids. This CDR3 is CASSLGLAENNEQFF. Here the CDR3 DNA reads TGTGCCAGTAGTCTGGGACTAGCGGAGAACAATGAGCAGTTCTTC.

The chain couples TRBV5-1 to TRBJ2-2; unclear D gene. Germline values: CDR1 SGHRS, CDR2 YFSETQ. CDR3 length: 11 residues. The germline V and J ends were trimmed by 2 bases and 7 bases, with 3 bases remaining between them. CDR3 sequence (DNA): TGCGCCAGCAGCTTCGTCGGGGAGCTGTTTTTT. Translation: CASSFVGELFF. Drawing the rest from reference TRBV5-1 and TRBJ2-2, the complete variable domain is KAGVTQTPRYLIKTRGQQVTLSCSPISGHRSVSWYQQTPGQGLQFLFEYFSETQRNKGNFPGRFSGRQFSNSRSEMNVSTLELGDSALYLCASSFVGELFFGEGSRLTVL.